This TCR beta chain stems from a study of human T cells and chemical hapten exposure. In the library, unique molecular identifiers were attached to individual cDNA molecules. In the authors' methods: Per sample, the median was 95,638 TCRs, with values from roughly 25,000 to 750,000. From the RACE reads, TCRdb called clonotypes with MiXCR, one entry per CDR3 protein. In this record, the V and J calls reflect TCRdb's handling and not the investigators' own analysis. The sample consists of a few hundred thousand distinct CDR3 sequences, roughly 4.8% of them appearing once. Noted time point: patch test 1, 2 weeks after DPC sensitization. Treatment reported: therapeutic diphenylcyclopropenone sensitization with weekly scalp DPC. The sample consisted of whole blood, taken in connection with sensitization to the hapten diphenylcyclopropenone (DPC). The sequence came from a woman aged 45 to 65 with alopecia areata. Some clones in this sample may be carry-over from other donors' samples.

CDR3 in DNA: TGCAGCGTTGCCGGGGCTAGCACTGAAGCTTTCTTT. Its protein product is CSVAGASTEAFF. The chain carries TRBV29-1 and TRBJ1-1; a weak D match, TRBD1 (5 bases). Germline lookup yields CDR1 SQVTM and CDR2 ANQGSEA. The CDR3 is 12 amino acids. V shed 4 bases and J shed 4 bases, with 10 bases lying between them.